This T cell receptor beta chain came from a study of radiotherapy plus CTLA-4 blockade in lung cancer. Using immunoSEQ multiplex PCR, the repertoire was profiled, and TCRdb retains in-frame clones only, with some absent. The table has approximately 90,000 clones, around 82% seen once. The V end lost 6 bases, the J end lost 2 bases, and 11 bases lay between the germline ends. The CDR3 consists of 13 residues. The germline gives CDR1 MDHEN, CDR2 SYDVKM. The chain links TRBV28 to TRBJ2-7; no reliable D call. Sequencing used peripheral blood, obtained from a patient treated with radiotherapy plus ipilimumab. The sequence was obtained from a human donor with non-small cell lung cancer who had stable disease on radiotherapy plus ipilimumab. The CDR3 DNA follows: TGTGCCAGCAGCGCCGTCCCCACCTACGAGCAGTACTTC. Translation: CASSAVPTYEQYF.